One sample yielded the 25 T cell receptor beta chains listed below, sequenced in a study of blood T cell repertoires in COVID-19 (dated by TCRdb to the early 2020s). Library creation used the immunoSEQ multiplex PCR assay. As stored in TCRdb, this immuneACCESS dataset retains in-frame rearrangements with V and J assigned. A fraction of the clones does not appear; measured against another copy, unresolved V genes explain less than half of the discrepancy, and the remainder lacks a known reason. The sample table lists roughly 250,000 clones, 70% to 85% of them with a count of one. Approximately 4% of the sample rests with the top ten. What was sequenced was peripheral blood. All receptors come from a woman in her 40s with active or convalescent COVID-19.

The gene calls are TRBV7-6 and TRBJ2-7; 7 bases agree with TRBD1. The CDR3 loop spans 15 amino acids. Germline CDR1 is SGHVS and CDR2 is FNYEAQ. The ends lost 1 base at V and 5 bases at J; junction bases unmatched: 8. DNA of the CDR3: TGTGCCAGCAGCTTAGGTGACAGGGAGTACGACGAGCAGTACTTC. This encodes CASSLGDREYDEQYF.

The V call is TRBV30, the J call TRBJ2-1; 9 nucleotides align to TRBD2. Losses at the gene ends were 2 bases for V and 2 bases for J; bases not matched to a gene: 4. The CDR3 has 15 amino acids. CDR1 is GTSNPN and CDR2 is SVGIG in the germline V gene (reference sequence). The CDR3 region is CAWSLSGSTYNEQFF. For the CDR3, the DNA is TGTGCCTGGAGTCTTAGCGGGAGCACCTACAATGAGCAGTTCTTC.

The V gene is TRBV18, the J gene TRBJ2-2, with 9 bases identical to TRBD2. CDR1 and CDR2 (germline): KGHSH, LQKENI. The CDR3 spans 16 residues. J was trimmed by 0 bases and V by 3 bases; bases with no gene match: 2. CDR3 nucleotide sequence: TGTGCCAGCTCACCGAGCGGGGGGACGAACACCGGGGAGCTGTTTTTT. Translating it yields CASSPSGGTNTGELFF.

This chain uses TRBV11-2 with TRBJ1-5, with D possibly matching TRBD1 (5 bases). V shed 4 bases and J shed 0 bases, with 10 bases lying between them. CDR1 is SGHAT, CDR2 FQNNGV, per germline. The CDR3 is 15 residues long. DNA for the CDR3: TGTGCCAGCAGCTCCGACAGATATAGCAATCAGCCCCAGCATTTT. This translates into CASSSDRYSNQPQHF.

J is TRBJ2-3 and V is TRBV5-1, with 7 nucleotides matching TRBD1. CDR1 SGHRS and CDR2 YFSETQ come from the germline V gene. The CDR3 is 15 residues long. Trimming cost V 4 bases and J 6 bases; bases outside gene matches: 11. The CDR3 DNA is TGCGCCAGCAGCCTCGGACAGGTCCTTGGGGATACGCAGTATTTT. Its protein is CASSLGQVLGDTQYF.

This clone was recorded a few times. The V and J genes are TRBV6-2 or TRBV6-3 and TRBJ1-1, with D unresolved. The V gene lost 0 bases and the J gene lost 1 base, with 18 bases spanning the gap. This CDR3 is 18 amino acids long. Per the germline V gene, CDR1 is MNHEY and CDR2 is SVGEGT. Written as DNA, the CDR3 is TGTGCCAGCAGTTACTCGATGTCTCGACCCCAGGAGAACACTGAAGCTTTCTTT. Its protein is CASSYSMSRPQENTEAFF.

The CDR3 is CASSFSGFSEQYV. CDR3 coding DNA: TGTGCCAGCAGTTTTTCAGGTTTTAGCGAGCAGTACGTC. The V gene is TRBV27, the J gene TRBJ2-7; D uncertain. Germline V gene data show CDR1 as MNHEY and CDR2 as SMNVEV (reference sequence). This CDR3 is 13 amino acids long. V was cut by 3 bases and J by 6 bases, with 12 bases left in between.

This clone was picked up a small number of times. The rearrangement links TRBV2 to TRBJ1-1, with D unresolved. CDR1 SNHLY and CDR2 FYNNEI come from the germline V gene. The CDR3 covers 12 residues. Trimming shortened V by 11 bases and J by 0 bases, and 10 bases separated the two germline ends. This CDR3 is CAEDYMNTEAFF. CDR3 coding DNA: TGTGCCGAAGATTACATGAACACTGAAGCTTTCTTT.

The chain links TRBV5-1 to TRBJ1-2; D is perhaps TRBD1 (6 bases). V lost 2 bases to trimming and J lost 6 bases, with 20 bases between them. CDR3 size: 16 residues. CDR1 and CDR2 from the germline V gene are SGHRS and YFSETQ. CDR3 sequence: CASSFDSFDRIHGYTF. In DNA form, the CDR3 reads TGCGCCAGCAGCTTTGACTCCTTTGACAGGATCCATGGCTACACCTTC.

The rearrangement uses TRBV5-4 and TRBJ1-2; possibly TRBD1 for D (6 bases). The ends were cut back, 0 bases at V and 7 bases at J, with 13 bases in the middle. The CDR3 consists of 14 residues. Germline V CDR1 and CDR2: SGHNT, YYREEE (reference sequence). DNA of the CDR3: TGTGCCAGCAGCTTGGAAGGGGGATTGAGTGGCTACACCTTC. Its protein product is CASSLEGGLSGYTF.

This chain's CDR3 is CATWDRGRYGYTF. The CDR3 DNA reads as TGTGCCACGTGGGACAGGGGCAGATATGGCTACACCTTC. V usage is TRBV28 and J usage is TRBJ1-2; 10 bases agree with TRBD1. Unmatched junction bases numbered 7, after V lost 10 bases and J lost 5 bases. CDR3 length: 13 amino acids. CDR1 MDHEN and CDR2 SYDVKM come from the germline V gene.

J is TRBJ2-3 and V is TRBV7-3; 10 nucleotides agree with TRBD2. J gave up 1 base and V 0 bases, and 1 base lay outside the gene matches. The CDR3 covers 16 residues. Germline assignment: CDR1 SGHTA and CDR2 FQGTGA. CDR3 nucleotides: TGTGCCAGCAGCTTAACAACTAGCGGGGGCACAGATACGCAGTATTTT. This sequence encodes CASSLTTSGGTDTQYF.

The chain carries TRBV6-5 and TRBJ2-3; weak D call: TRBD2 (5 bases). The CDR3 contains 15 residues. The germline V gene has CDR1 MNHEY and CDR2 SVGAGI. Trimming left V 7 bases short and J 1 base short, with 15 bases between. The CDR3 DNA is TGTGCCAGCACCCCGGGGATGGTGGGCACAGATACGCAGTATTTT. Protein: CASTPGMVGTDTQYF.

CDR3 in DNA: TGTGCCATCAGTGACCGGGACAGTTATTATAGCAATCAGCCCCAGCATTTT. It encodes CAISDRDSYYSNQPQHF. V and J are TRBV10-3 and TRBJ1-5; the match to TRBD1 covers 7 bases. With V trimmed by 3 bases and J by 0 bases, 8 bases remained unmatched. Germline values: CDR1 ENHRY, CDR2 SYGVKD. CDR3 length: 17 amino acids.

This chain uses TRBV19 with TRBJ1-5; weak D call: TRBD1 (5 bases). Germline V CDR1 and CDR2: LNHDA, SQIVND (reference sequence). V dropped 7 bases and J dropped 7 bases, with 17 bases sitting between them. This CDR3 is 14 amino acids long. The CDR3 protein is CASTRRGLSQPQHF. The CDR3 DNA follows: TGTGCCAGTACCCGTAGGGGTCTCAGCCAGCCCCAGCATTTT. The full variable domain, in which reference TRBV19 and TRBJ1-5 provide the parts outside the CDR3, is DGGITQSPKYLFRKEGQNVTLSCEQNLNHDAMYWYRQDPGQGLRLIYYSQIVNDFQKGDIAEGYSVSREKKESFPLTVTSAQKNPTAFYLCASTRRGLSQPQHFGDGTRLSIL.

This chain connects TRBV9 to TRBJ1-2, with a tentative D call TRBD1 (5 bases). CDR1 SGDLS and CDR2 YYNGEE come from the germline V gene. The CDR3 is 15 amino acids. V was cut by 4 bases and J by 1 base, with 14 bases left in between. The chain's CDR3 is CASSPSGGGNYGYTF. The CDR3, as DNA: TGTGCCAGCAGCCCCTCGGGGGGGGGTAACTATGGCTACACCTTC.

The chain employs TRBV28 and TRBJ1-1; 7 nucleotides match TRBD1. From germline, CDR1 is MDHEN and CDR2 SYDVKM. The V segment lost 5 bases and the J segment 0 bases; nucleotides outside the gene matches: 9. CDR3 length: 16 amino acids. The CDR3 here is CASSPTGERMNTEAFF. CDR3 DNA sequence: TGTGCCAGCAGTCCCACAGGGGAAAGGATGAACACTGAAGCTTTCTTT.

This clone has just one count. The chain links TRBV5-8 to TRBJ1-4, with D possibly matching TRBD1 (6 bases). In germline, CDR1 is SGHTS, CDR2 YDEGEE. The CDR3 spans 17 residues. The ends were cut back, 4 bases at V and 4 bases at J, with 20 bases in the middle. The CDR3 loop is CASSPRADRQNNEKLFF. The CDR3 bases are TGTGCCAGCAGCCCACGGGCCGACAGGCAAAATAATGAAAAACTGTTTTTT.

V gene TRBV5-4 combines with J gene TRBJ2-4; 9 nucleotides agree with TRBD1. The J segment lost 0 bases and the V segment lost 4 bases, leaving 11 bases of the junction unmatched. The CDR3 is made up of 18 amino acids. Germline lookup yields CDR1 SGHNT and CDR2 YYREEE (reference sequence). This chain's CDR3 is CASSPGTGNRGAKNIQYF. DNA for the CDR3: TGTGCCAGCAGCCCCGGGACAGGGAATCGCGGAGCCAAAAACATTCAGTACTTC.

The genes are TRBV7-3 and TRBJ2-3; possibly TRBD2 for D (7 bases). The V end was cut by 5 bases, the J end by 2 bases, with 17 bases between. The length of the CDR3 is 16 residues. Germline V gene sequence: CDR1 SGHTA, CDR2 FQGTGA. The CDR3 sequence: CASSQKGGGFTDTQYF. The CDR3 nucleotides read TGTGCCAGCAGCCAGAAAGGCGGGGGCTTCACAGATACGCAGTATTTT.

This clone was counted a few times. This chain joins TRBV28 and TRBJ1-2; D possibly corresponds to TRBD1 (6 bases). Germline V gene data show CDR1 as MDHEN and CDR2 as SYDVKM. CDR3 size: 14 residues. V lost 7 bases and J lost 4, with 16 bases in between. CDR3 nucleotides: TGTGCCAGCACCTCCTGGAAACAGGGCTATGGCTACACCTTC. It is translated as CASTSWKQGYGYTF.

The chain is built from TRBV30 and TRBJ1-2; TRBD1 agrees at 7 bases. From germline, CDR1 is GTSNPN and CDR2 SVGIG (reference sequence). Unmatched junction bases numbered 15, after V lost 4 bases and J lost 1 base. The CDR3 length is 17 residues. DNA for the CDR3: TGTGCCTGGACCCCAATCAGGGCGGGACAGATTAACTATGGCTACACCTTC. It yields the protein CAWTPIRAGQINYGYTF.

This chain connects TRBV3-1 (or the pseudogene TRBV3-2) to TRBJ2-1; TRBD1 might be the D (6 bases). The germline V gene has CDR1 LGHDT and CDR2 YNNKEL (reference sequence). The CDR3 loop spans 14 amino acids. V was shortened by 1 base and J by 12 bases, with 16 bases between the two germline ends. Here the CDR3 reads CASSQVTQGRGQFF. DNA for the CDR3: TGTGCCAGCAGCCAAGTGACTCAGGGCAGGGGGCAGTTCTTC.

This clone was counted a few times. This chain uses TRBV3-1 (or the pseudogene TRBV3-2) with TRBJ1-1, with D unresolved. This CDR3 comprises 15 residues. V dropped 5 bases and J dropped 3 bases, with 16 bases sitting between them. The V gene's germline CDR1 is LGHDT and CDR2 YNNKEL (reference sequence). CDR3 DNA: TGTGCCAGCAGCGTTGCCGAGGGAGGACACACTGAAGCTTTCTTT. Encoded protein: CASSVAEGGHTEAFF.

The rearrangement joins TRBV11-3 to TRBJ1-1; 7 bases match TRBD1. The CDR3 runs 13 residues. Germline trimming cut 4 bases from V and 6 bases from J; bases unmatched to any gene: 5. CDR1 is SGHNT, CDR2 YENEEA, per germline. The CDR3 nucleotides are TGTGCCAGCAGCTCGCGACAGGGCGCTGAAGCTTTCTTT. This gives the protein CASSSRQGAEAFF.